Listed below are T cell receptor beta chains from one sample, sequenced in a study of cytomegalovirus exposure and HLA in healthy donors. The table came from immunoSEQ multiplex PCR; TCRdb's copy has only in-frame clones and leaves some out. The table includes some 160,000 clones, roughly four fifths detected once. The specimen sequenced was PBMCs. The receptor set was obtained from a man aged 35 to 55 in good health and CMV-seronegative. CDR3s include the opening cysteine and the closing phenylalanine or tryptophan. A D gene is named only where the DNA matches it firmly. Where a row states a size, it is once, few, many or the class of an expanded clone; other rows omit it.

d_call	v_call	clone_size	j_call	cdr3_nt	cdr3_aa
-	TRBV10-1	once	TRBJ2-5	TGCGCCAGCAGAGAGACAGGCATCACCCAAGAGACCCAGTACTTC	CASRETGITQETQYF
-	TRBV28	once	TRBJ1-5	TGTGCCAGCACCCCGGGTCCGGGGCAGCCCCAGCATTTT	CASTPGPGQPQHF
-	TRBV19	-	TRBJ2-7	TGTGCCAGTAGTATACGGGGTCTATCGGAAGAGCAGTACTTC	CASSIRGLSEEQYF
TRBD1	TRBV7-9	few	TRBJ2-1	TGTGCCAGCAGCGGGTCCATGGACAGGGAATTCTTC	CASSGSMDREFF
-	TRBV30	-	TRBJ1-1	TGTGCCTGGGACCCATCGACATCTGAAGCTTTCTTT	CAWDPSTSEAFF
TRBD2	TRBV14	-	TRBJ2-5	TGTGCCAGCAGCCATTCGTCTAGCGGGAGGGCCGGCCAAGAGACCCAGTACTTC	CASSHSSSGRAGQETQYF
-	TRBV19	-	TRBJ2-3	TGTGCCAGTAGACCCCGGACGGGGATCAGCACAGATACGCAGTATTTT	CASRPRTGISTDTQYF
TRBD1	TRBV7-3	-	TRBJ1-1	TGTGCCAGCAGTTTAACAGGGGGAGGGGGGGAAGCTTTCTTT	CASSLTGGGGEAFF
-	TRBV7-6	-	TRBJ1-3	TGTGCCAGCAGCTTATTAGGGACACCGGTTAGAAACACCATATATTTT	CASSLLGTPVRNTIYF
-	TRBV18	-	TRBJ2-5	TGTGCCAGCTCCCAACAGGATGACGAGACCCAGTACTTC	CASSQQDDETQYF
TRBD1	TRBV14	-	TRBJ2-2	TGTGCCAGCAGCCACAGGACAGGGGTCGGGGCCACCGGGGAGCTGTTTTTT	CASSHRTGVGATGELFF
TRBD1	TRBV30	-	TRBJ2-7	TGTGCCTGGACCCCGGACAGGGGAGGCGAGCAGTACTTC	CAWTPDRGGEQYF
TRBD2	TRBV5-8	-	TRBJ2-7	TGTGCCAGCAGCCTACACCCGGGACTAGCGGGAAGCTACTACGAGCAGTACTTC	CASSLHPGLAGSYYEQYF
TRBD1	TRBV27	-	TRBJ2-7	TGTGCCAGCAGTTTCCGCCGGACAGGGGGGAATGAGCAGTACTTC	CASSFRRTGGNEQYF
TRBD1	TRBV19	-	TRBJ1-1	TGTGCCAGTAGCCGGTCGACAGGGTTGAACACTGAAGCTTTCTTT	CASSRSTGLNTEAFF
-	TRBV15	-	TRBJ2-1	TGTGCCACCAGCAGAGACAGGTCCTACAATGAGCAGTTCTTC	CATSRDRSYNEQFF
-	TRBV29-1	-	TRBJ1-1	TGCAGCGTTTCCCCTCCGGCTGAAGCTTTCTTT	CSVSPPAEAFF
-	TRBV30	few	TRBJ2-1	TGTGCCTGGAGAGGGGGGGGCTGGGATGAGCAGTTCTTC	CAWRGGGWDEQFF
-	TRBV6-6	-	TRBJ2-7	TGTGCCACTAAGACGGGTTCCTACGAGCAGTACTTC	CATKTGSYEQYF
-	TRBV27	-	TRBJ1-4	TGTGCCAGCAGTTGGAGTAGACCAAACTCAAATGAAAAACTGTTTTTT	CASSWSRPNSNEKLFF
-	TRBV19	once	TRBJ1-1	TGTGCCAGTAGTATATCGGGTCCGAACACTGAAGCTTTCTTT	CASSISGPNTEAFF
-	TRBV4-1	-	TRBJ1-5	TGCGCCAGCAGCCCCGACTCGAACAATCAGCCCCAGCATTTT	CASSPDSNNQPQHF
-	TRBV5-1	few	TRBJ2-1	TGCGCCAGCAACGACCAGGGAGGTGAGCAGTTCTTC	CASNDQGGEQFF
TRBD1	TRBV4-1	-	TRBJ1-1	TGCGCCAGCAGCCAAGAAAGGGACAGGGGAGGACCGAACACTGAAGCTTTCTTT	CASSQERDRGGPNTEAFF
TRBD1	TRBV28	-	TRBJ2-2	TGTGCCAGCAGTTCCAGGGGGAAGTATACCGGGGAGCTGTTTTTT	CASSSRGKYTGELFF
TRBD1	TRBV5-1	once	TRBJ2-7	TGCGCCAGCAGCTTGGGGACAGGGGGATTTTACGAGCAGTACTTC	CASSLGTGGFYEQYF
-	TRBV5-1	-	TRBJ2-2	TGCGCCAGCAGCCTATTCCCCACGGACACCGGGGAGCTGTTTTTT	CASSLFPTDTGELFF
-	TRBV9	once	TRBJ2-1	TGTGCCAGCAGCCCCAGACTAGACAATGAGCAGTTCTTC	CASSPRLDNEQFF
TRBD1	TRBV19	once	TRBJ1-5	TGTGCCATCTCCGGACAGGGGTCGTTTAATCAGCCCCAGCATTTT	CAISGQGSFNQPQHF
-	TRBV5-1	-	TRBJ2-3	TGCGCCAGCAGCTTTAAGGAGTCGACAGATACGCAGTATTTT	CASSFKESTDTQYF
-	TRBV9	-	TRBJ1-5	TGTGCCAGCAGCGCGGAGGGGGGGGGCAATCAGCCCCAGCATTTT	CASSAEGGGNQPQHF
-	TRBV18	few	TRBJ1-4	TGTGCCAGCTCATGGGACACCAAGGCAGCAAATGAAAAACTGTTTTTT	CASSWDTKAANEKLFF
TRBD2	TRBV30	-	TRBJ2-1	TGTGCCTGGACCACCTCGGACGGGAGGGCAGCTGAGCAGTTCTTC	CAWTTSDGRAAEQFF
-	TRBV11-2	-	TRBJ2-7	TGTGCCAGCCAGGCCACTAGATACGAGCAGTACTTC	CASQATRYEQYF